A single TCR beta chain is shown here with its context. The antigen is unknown. This CDR3 spans 15 amino acids. The germline V gene has CDR1 LNHDA and CDR2 SQIVND (reference sequence). V was pared by 4 bases and J by 2 bases, with 14 bases between. 5'RACE template switching generated TCR cDNA, adding a universal primer site and UMIs. MiXCR, applied by TCRdb to the 5' RACE reads, yields one record per CDR3 protein. The sample records a few hundred thousand distinct CDR3 sequences, about 4% being singletons. The data derive from a study of T cells after yellow fever vaccination. The study's findings and limits: A faster peak, day 5 versus 15, was reached by the weaker secondary response.

The V gene is TRBV19, the J gene TRBJ1-2, with unresolved D. The sequence came from a man younger than 30 who received the YFV17D yellow fever vaccine. The material sequenced was PBMCs, taken 5 days after the yellow fever booster vaccination. The CDR3 region is CASSRIRGSNYGYTF. The CDR3 nucleotides are TGTGCCAGTAGTAGGATTCGTGGGTCCAACTATGGCTACACCTTC. The variable domain in full, completed from reference TRBV19 and TRBJ1-2, reads DGGITQSPKYLFRKEGQNVTLSCEQNLNHDAMYWYRQDPGQGLRLIYYSQIVNDFQKGDIAEGYSVSREKKESFPLTVTSAQKNPTAFYLCASSRIRGSNYGYTFGSGTRLTVV.